This T cell receptor beta chain was profiled in a study of blood T cell repertoires in COVID-19. V shed 7 bases and J 0 bases; nucleotides not matched to a gene: 9. Germline CDR1 SGDLS, CDR2 YYNGEE. The CDR3 spans 16 residues. Method: immunoSEQ multiplex PCR; TCRdb's copy keeps in-frame clones and lacks some. The sample holds 120,000 to 150,000 clones, over 70% seen once. Sequenced: peripheral blood. This receptor was taken from a man in his sixties with active or convalescent COVID-19. This chain links TRBV9 with TRBJ2-2; 7 bases line up with TRBD2. CDR3 in amino acids: CASSVPGTTNTGELFF. The CDR3 DNA is TGTGCCAGCTCTGTCCCCGGGACTACGAACACCGGGGAGCTGTTTTTT.